This T cell receptor beta chain was sequenced for a study of CD8+CD57+ T cells in acquired aplastic anemia. Across the whole study: Sorted cells (CD4+ and CD8+) yielded DNA amounts that averaged around 3.1 ug.

Investigators profiled TCR beta VDJ and CDR3 from genomic DNA template. Via MiXCR, TCRdb re-called the reads, giving one row per CDR3 protein. Seen here are about 180,000 distinct CDR3 sequences, 47% observed once, and the top ten hold more than 0.85%. This CDR3 has 14 residues. Trimming took off 5 bases at V and 0 bases at J, with 11 bases between the two ends. In germline, CDR1 is SGHAT, CDR2 FQNNGV. In patients chosen for sequencing, flow cytometry had shown CD8+CD57+ cell expansion. Whole-study results and caveats: Roughly 29 was the count of CD8+ CDR3 sequences that patients shared with controls.

This clonotype was seen ten or more times. Antigen specificity is unknown. The TCR sequence derives from a human donor with aplastic anemia. Sequencing input: sorted CD4+, CD8+, or CD8+CD57+ T cells (not recorded which) from PBMCs. The chain uses TRBV11-2 and TRBJ2-7; no reliable D call. As DNA, the CDR3 is TGTGCCAGCAGCCCTCGTAGGATCTCCTACGAGCAGTACTTC. Protein sequence: CASSPRRISYEQYF. The variable domain in full, with the rest retrieved from reference TRBV11-2 and TRBJ2-7, is EAGVAQSPRYKIIEKRQSVAFWCNPISGHATLYWYQQILGQGPKLLIQFQNNGVVDDSQLPKDRFSAERLKGVDSTLKIQPAKLEDSAVYLCASSPRRISYEQYFGPGTRLTVT.